This T cell receptor beta chain was documented in a study of blood T cell repertoires in COVID-19. Background on the study: The United States, Italy and Spain were the sources of the acute and convalescent COVID-19 samples. From T cells, B-cell-depleted T cells, or PBMCs came the material, which was cDNA or gDNA.

This clone has just a few counts. In the original analysis: The assay estimated nucleated cells by amplifying reference gene primers. TCRdb's copy holds only in-frame clones and misses some; the assay was immunoSEQ multiplex PCR. The V and J calls and the clone size are those of that table, but D and trimming were determined from the DNA. Among 150,000 to 200,000 clones listed, roughly three quarters were seen once. The germline V gene has CDR1 DFQATT and CDR2 SNEGSKA (reference sequence). V was clipped by 6 bases and J by 3 bases, with 8 bases between them. The CDR3 is made up of 11 amino acids. Sequencing was done on a sample of peripheral blood. The rearrangement joins TRBV20-1 to TRBJ2-5, with no clear D. The TCR sequence derives from a man in his sixties with active or convalescent COVID-19. CDR3 sequence (DNA): TGCAGTGCCAACCCTAAAGAGACCCAGTACTTC. It translates to CSANPKETQYF.